The sequence of this T cell receptor (beta chain) was determined in a study of memory CD4+ T cells and cytomegalovirus serostatus. The study's findings and limits: Each of approximately 73 CMV-associated TCRbeta sequences occurred in one to five individuals. The CMV-associated TCR signature appears largely within the CD4+ memory repertoire.

This clone has just a few counts. The antigen is unknown. The sort gate was single viable CD3+CD4+CD8-CD45RO+ cells for memory CD4+ T cells. In the original processing: After removing out-of-frame reads, approximately 2 million distinct TCRbeta sequences remained. The method was immunoSEQ multiplex PCR; TCRdb's version includes in-frame clones alone and lacks a portion of them. From that table come the V and J calls and clone size; the DNA was used to work out D and trimming. The table lists roughly 76,000 clones, about 73% of them singletons. J gave up 7 bases and V 2 bases, and 7 bases lay outside the gene matches. The germline V gene encodes CDR1 SGHTA and CDR2 FQGNSA. The CDR3 sequence is 15 residues long.

The sample comprised memory CD4+ T cells from blood. J is TRBJ2-1 and V is TRBV7-2, with 8 bases aligning to TRBD2. This TCR was recovered from an adult in good health and CMV-seropositive. CDR3 loop: CASSLRGLVSNEQFF. DNA for the CDR3: TGTGCCAGCAGCTTAAGGGGACTAGTCAGTAATGAGCAGTTCTTC.